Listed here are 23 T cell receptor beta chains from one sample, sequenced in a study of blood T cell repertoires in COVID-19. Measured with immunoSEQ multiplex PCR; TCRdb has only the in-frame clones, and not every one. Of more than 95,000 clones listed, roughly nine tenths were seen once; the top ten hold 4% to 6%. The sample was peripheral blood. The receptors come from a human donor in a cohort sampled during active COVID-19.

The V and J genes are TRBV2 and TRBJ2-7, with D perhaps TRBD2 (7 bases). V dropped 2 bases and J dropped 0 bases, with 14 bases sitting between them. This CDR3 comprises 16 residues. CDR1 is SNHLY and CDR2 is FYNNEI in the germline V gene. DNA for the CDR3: TGTGCCAGCAGTGAACATCAGGGGAGGGCCTCCTACGAGCAGTACTTC. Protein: CASSEHQGRASYEQYF.

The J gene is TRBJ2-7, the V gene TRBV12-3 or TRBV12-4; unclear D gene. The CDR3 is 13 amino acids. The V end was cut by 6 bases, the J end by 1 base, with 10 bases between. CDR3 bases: TGTGCCAGCAGCTCCCCCCAGTCCTACGAGCAGTACTTC. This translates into CASSSPQSYEQYF.

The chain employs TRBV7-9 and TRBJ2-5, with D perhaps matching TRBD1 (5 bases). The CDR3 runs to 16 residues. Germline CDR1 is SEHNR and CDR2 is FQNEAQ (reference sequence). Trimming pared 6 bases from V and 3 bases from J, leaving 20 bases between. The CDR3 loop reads CASSDAGPGMEETQYF. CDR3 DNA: TGTGCCAGCAGTGACGCCGGACCAGGGATGGAAGAGACCCAGTACTTC. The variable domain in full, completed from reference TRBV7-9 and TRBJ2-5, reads DTGVSQNPRHKITKRGQNVTFRCDPISEHNRLYWYRQTLGQGPEFLTYFQNEAQLEKSRLLSDRFSAERPKGSFSTLEIQRTEQGDSAMYLCASSDAGPGMEETQYFGPGTRLLVL.

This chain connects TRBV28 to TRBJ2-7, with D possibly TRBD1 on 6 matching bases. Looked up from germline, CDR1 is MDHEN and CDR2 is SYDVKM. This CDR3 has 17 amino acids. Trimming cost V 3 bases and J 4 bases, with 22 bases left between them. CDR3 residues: CASSLRGRGQGKYEQYF. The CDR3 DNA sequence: TGTGCCAGCAGTTTGAGGGGTCGGGGACAAGGAAAGTACGAGCAGTACTTC.

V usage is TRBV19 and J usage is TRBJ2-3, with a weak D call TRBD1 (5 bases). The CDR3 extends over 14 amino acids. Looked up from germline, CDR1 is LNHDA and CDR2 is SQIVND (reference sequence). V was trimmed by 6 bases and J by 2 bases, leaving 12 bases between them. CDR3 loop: CASRDPGFTDTQYF. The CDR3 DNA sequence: TGTGCCAGTAGGGACCCAGGGTTCACAGATACGCAGTATTTT.

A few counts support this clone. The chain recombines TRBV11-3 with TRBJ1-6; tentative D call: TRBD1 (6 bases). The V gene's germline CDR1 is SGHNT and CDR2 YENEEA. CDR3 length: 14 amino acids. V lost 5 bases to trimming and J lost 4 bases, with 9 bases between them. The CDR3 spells CASSNGQYNSPLHF. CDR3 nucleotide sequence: TGTGCCAGCAGCAATGGACAGTATAATTCACCCCTCCACTTT.

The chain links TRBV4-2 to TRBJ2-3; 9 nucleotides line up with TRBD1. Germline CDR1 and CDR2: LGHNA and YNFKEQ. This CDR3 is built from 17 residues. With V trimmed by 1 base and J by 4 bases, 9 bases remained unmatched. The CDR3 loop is CASSQGHTGGFADTQYF. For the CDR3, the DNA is TGTGCCAGCAGCCAAGGGCACACAGGGGGCTTCGCAGATACGCAGTATTTT.

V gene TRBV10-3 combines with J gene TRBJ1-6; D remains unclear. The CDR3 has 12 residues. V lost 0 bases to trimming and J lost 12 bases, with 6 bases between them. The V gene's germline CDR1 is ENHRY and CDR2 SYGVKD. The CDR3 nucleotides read TGTGCCATCAGTGAGTCGGAGGGACCCCTCCACTTT. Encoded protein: CAISESEGPLHF.

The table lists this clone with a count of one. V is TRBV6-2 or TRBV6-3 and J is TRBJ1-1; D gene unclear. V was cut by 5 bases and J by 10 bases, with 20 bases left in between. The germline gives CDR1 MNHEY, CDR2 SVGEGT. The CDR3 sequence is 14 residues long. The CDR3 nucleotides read TGTGCCAGCAGTCCGCCCCTCAATGTCGGGTTAGCTTTCTTT. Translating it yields CASSPPLNVGLAFF.

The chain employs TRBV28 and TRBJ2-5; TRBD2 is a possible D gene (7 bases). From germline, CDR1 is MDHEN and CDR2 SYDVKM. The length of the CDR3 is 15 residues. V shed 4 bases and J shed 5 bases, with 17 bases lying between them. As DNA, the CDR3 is TGTGCCAGCAGTTCCTGGGGGGGGCGCCGGGAGACCCAGTACTTC. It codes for CASSSWGGRRETQYF.

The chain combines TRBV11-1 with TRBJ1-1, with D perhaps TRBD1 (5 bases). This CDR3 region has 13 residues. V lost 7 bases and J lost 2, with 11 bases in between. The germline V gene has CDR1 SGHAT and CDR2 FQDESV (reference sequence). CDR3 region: CASTLDSNTEAFF. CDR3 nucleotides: TGTGCCAGCACTCTAGACAGTAACACTGAAGCTTTCTTT.

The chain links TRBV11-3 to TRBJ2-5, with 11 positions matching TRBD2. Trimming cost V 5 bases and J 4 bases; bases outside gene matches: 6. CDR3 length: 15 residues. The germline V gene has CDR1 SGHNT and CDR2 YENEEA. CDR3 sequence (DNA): TGTGCCAGCAGCAATAGCGGGGGGGCCGGAGAGACCCAGTACTTC. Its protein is CASSNSGGAGETQYF.

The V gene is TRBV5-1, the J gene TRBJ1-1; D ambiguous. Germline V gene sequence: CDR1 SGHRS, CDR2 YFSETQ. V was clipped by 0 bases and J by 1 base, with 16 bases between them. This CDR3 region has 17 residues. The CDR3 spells CASSLAASEGGNTEAFF. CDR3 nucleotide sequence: TGCGCCAGCAGCTTGGCGGCGTCGGAAGGAGGGAACACTGAAGCTTTCTTT.

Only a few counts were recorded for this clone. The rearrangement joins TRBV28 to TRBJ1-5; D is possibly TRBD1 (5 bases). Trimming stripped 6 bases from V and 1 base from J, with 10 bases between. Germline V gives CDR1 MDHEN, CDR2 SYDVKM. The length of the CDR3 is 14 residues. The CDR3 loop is CASRPQGSNQPQHF. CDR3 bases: TGTGCCAGCAGGCCCCAGGGAAGCAATCAGCCCCAGCATTTT.

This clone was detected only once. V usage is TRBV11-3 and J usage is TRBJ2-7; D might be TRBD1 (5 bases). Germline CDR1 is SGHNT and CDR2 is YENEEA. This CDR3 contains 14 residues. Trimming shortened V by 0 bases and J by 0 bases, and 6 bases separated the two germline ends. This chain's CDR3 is CASSLDDSSYEQYF. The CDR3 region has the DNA TGTGCCAGCAGCTTAGACGACAGCTCCTACGAGCAGTACTTC.

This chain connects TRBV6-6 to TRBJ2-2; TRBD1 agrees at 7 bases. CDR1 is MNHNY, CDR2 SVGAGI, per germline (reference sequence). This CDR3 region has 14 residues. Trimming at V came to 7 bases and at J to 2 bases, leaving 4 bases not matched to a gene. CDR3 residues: CASMRDRNTGELFF. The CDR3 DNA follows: TGTGCCAGCATGAGGGACAGAAACACCGGGGAGCTGTTTTTT.

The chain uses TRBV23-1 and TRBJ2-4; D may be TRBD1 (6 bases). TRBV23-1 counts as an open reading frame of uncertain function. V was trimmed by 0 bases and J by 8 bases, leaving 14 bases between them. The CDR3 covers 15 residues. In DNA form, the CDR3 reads TGCGCCAGCAGTCAATCCCACAGGGCGGTTGACATTCAGTACTTC. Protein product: CASSQSHRAVDIQYF.

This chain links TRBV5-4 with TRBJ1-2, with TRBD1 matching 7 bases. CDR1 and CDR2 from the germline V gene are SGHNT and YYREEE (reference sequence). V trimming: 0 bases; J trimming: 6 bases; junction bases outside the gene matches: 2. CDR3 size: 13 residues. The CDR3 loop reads CASSLGGGNGYTF. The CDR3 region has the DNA TGTGCCAGCAGCTTGGGAGGGGGCAATGGCTACACCTTC.

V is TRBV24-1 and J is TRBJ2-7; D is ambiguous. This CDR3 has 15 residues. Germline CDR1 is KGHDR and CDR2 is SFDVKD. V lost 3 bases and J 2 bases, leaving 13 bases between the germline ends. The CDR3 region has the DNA TGTGCCACCAGTGATCCACGATCTACCACCTACGAGCAGTACTTC. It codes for CATSDPRSTTYEQYF.

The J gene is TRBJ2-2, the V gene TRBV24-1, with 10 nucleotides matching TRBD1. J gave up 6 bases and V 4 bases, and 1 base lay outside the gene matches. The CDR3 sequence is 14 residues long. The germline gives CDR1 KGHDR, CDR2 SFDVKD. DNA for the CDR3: TGTGCCACCAGTGAGGGGACAGGGGCCGGGGAGCTGTTTTTT. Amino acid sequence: CATSEGTGAGELFF.

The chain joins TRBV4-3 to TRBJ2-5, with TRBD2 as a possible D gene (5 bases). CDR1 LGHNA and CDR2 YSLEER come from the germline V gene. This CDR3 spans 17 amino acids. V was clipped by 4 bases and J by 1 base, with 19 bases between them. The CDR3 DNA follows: TGCGCCAGCAGCCGGAGGTTGTGGGCAGCGAGCCAAGAGACCCAGTACTTC. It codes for CASSRRLWAASQETQYF.

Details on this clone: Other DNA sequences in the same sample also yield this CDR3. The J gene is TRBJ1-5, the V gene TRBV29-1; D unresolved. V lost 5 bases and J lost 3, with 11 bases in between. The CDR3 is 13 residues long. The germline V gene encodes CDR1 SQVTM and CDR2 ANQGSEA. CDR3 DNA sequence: TGCAGCGTTTTATGGGGAGTCAATCAGCCCCAGCATTTT. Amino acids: CSVLWGVNQPQHF.

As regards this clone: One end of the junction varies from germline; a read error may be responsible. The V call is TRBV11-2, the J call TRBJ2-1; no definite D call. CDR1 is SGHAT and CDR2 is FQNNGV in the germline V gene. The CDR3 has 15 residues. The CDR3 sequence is CASSSPRSPGSARVF. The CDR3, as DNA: TGTGCCAGCAGCTCACCTAGATCCCCTGGCTCGGCCCGGGTCTTC.